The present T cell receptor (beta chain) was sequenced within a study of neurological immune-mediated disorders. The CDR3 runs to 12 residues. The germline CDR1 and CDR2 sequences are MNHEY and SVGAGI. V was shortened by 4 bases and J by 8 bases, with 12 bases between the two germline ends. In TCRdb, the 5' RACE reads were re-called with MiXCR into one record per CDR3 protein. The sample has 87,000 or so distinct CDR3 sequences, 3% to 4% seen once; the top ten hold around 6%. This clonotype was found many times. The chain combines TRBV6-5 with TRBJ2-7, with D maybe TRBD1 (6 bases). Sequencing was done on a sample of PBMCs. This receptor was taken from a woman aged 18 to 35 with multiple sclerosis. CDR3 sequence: CASSSGTRKQYF. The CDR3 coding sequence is TGTGCCAGCAGTTCCGGGACACGTAAGCAGTACTTC.